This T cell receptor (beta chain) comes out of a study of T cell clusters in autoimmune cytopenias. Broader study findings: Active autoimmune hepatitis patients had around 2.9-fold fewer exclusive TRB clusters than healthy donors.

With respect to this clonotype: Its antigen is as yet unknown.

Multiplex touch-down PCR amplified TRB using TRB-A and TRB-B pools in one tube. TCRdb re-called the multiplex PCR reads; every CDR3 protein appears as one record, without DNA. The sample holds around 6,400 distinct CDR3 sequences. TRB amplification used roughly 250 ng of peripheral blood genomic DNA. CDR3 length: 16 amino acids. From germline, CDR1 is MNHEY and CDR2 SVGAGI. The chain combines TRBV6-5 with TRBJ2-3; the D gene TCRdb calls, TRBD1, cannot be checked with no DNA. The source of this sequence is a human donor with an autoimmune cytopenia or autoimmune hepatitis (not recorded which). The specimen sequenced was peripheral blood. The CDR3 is CASSSAWTGEGDTQYF.